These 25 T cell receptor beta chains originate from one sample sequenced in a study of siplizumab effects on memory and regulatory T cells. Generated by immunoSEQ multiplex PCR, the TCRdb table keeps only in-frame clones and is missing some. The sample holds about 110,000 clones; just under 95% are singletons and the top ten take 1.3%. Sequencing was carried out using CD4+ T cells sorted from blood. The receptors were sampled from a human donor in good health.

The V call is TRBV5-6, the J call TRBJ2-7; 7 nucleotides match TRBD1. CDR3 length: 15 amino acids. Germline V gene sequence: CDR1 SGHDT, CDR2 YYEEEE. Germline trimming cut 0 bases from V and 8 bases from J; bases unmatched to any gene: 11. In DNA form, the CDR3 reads TGTGCCAGCAGCTTGGCCGGACAGGAGCCTACGAAGCAGTACTTC. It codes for CASSLAGQEPTKQYF. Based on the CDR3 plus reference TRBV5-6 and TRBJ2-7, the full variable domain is DAGVTQSPTHLIKTRGQQVTLRCSPKSGHDTVSWYQQALGQGPQFIFQYYEEEERQRGNFPDRFSGHQFPNYSSELNVNALLLGDSALYLCASSLAGQEPTKQYFGPGTRLTVT.

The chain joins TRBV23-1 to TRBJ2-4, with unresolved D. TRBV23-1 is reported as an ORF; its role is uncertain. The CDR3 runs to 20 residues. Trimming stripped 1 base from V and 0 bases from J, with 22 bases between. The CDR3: CASSQCFSPEFFLAKNIQYF. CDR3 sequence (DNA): TGCGCCAGCAGTCAATGCTTCAGTCCGGAATTCTTCTTAGCCAAAAACATTCAGTACTTC.

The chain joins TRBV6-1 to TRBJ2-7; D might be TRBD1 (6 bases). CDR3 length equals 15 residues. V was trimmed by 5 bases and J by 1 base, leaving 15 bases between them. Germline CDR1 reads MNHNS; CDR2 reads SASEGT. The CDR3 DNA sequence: TGTGCCAGCAGTCCGGGGCCTCAGGGGTCCTACGAGCAGTACTTC. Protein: CASSPGPQGSYEQYF.

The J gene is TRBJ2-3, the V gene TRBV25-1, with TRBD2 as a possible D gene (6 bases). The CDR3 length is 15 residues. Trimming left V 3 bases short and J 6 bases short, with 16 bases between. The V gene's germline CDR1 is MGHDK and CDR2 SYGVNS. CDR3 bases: TGTGCCAGCAGTGACCCTGAAGTCGGAGGGGATACGCAGTATTTT. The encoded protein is CASSDPEVGGDTQYF. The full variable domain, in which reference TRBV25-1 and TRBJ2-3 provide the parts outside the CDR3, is EADIYQTPRYLVIGTGKKITLECSQTMGHDKMYWYQQDPGMELHLIHYSYGVNSTEKGDLSSESTVSRIRTEHFPLTLESARPSHTSQYLCASSDPEVGGDTQYFGPGTRLTVL.

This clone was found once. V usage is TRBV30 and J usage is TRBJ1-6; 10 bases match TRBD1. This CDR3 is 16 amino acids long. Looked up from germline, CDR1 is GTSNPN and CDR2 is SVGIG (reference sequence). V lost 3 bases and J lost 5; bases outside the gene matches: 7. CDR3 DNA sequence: TGTGCCTGGAGGGGGAGACAGGGGGCCAATAATTCACCCCTCCACTTT. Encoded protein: CAWRGRQGANNSPLHF.

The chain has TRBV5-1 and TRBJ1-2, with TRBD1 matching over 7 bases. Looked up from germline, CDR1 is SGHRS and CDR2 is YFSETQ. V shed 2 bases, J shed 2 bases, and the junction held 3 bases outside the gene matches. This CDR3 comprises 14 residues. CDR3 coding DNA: TGCGCCAGCAGCTTTAACAGGGGAAACTATGGCTACACCTTC. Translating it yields CASSFNRGNYGYTF.

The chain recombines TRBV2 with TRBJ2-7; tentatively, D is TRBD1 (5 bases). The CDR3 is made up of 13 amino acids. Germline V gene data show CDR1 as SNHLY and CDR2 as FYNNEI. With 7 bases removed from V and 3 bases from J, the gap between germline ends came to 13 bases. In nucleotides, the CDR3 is TGTGCCAGCATAGGGGATAAACGCTACGAGCAGTACTTC. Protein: CASIGDKRYEQYF.

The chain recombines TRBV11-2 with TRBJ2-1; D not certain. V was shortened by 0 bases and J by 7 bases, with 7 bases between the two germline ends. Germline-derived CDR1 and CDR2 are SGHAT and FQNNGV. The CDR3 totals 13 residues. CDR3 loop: CASSLDRNNEQFF. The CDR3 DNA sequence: TGTGCCAGCAGCTTAGATCGAAATAATGAGCAGTTCTTC.

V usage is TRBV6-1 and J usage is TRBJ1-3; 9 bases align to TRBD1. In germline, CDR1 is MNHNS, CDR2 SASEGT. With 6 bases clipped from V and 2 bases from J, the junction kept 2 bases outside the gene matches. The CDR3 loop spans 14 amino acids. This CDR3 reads CASSRTGAGNTIYF. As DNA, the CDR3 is TGTGCCAGCAGCCGGACAGGGGCTGGAAACACCATATATTTT.

The CDR3, as DNA: TGTGCCGGGGGCAACAATCAGCCCCAGCATTTT. Its translation: CAGGNNQPQHF. This chain joins TRBV30 and TRBJ1-5, with D possibly being TRBD1 (6 bases). Germline-derived CDR1 and CDR2 are GTSNPN and SVGIG (reference sequence). Trimming left V 8 bases short and J 3 bases short, with 8 bases between. The length of the CDR3 is 11 residues.

CDR3 amino acids: CASSVRAGGETQYF. The CDR3 DNA is TGTGCCAGCAGTGTGAGGGCAGGTGGAGAGACCCAGTACTTC. The V gene is TRBV6-1, the J gene TRBJ2-5; perhaps TRBD2 as D (5 bases). CDR3 length: 14 amino acids. CDR1 is MNHNS, CDR2 SASEGT, per germline. V lost 4 bases, J lost 4 bases, and 13 bases lay in between.

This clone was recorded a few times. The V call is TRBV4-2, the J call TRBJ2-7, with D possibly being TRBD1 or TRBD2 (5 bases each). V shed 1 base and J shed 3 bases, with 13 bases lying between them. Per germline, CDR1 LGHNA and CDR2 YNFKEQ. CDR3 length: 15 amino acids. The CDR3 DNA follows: TGTGCCAGCAGCCAAGTGGGGGAACGGGACTACGAGCAGTACTTC. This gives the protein CASSQVGERDYEQYF.

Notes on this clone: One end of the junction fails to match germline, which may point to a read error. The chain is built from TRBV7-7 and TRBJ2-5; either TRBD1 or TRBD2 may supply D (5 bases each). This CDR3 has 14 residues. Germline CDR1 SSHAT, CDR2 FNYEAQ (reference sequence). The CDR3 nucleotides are TGTGCTAGCAGCTTAGTTGGGGGCCAAGAGACCCAGTACTTC. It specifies CASSLVGGQETQYF.

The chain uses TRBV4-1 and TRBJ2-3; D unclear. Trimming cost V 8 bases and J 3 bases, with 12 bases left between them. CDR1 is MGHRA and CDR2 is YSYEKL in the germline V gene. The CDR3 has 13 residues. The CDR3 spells CASGDLGTDTQYF. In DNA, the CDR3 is TGCGCCAGCGGAGATTTGGGGACAGATACGCAGTATTTT.

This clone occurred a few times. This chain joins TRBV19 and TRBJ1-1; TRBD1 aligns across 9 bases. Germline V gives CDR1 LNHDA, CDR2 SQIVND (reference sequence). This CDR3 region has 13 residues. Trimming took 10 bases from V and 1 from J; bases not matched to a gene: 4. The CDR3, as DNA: TGTGCCACGGGGACAGGGACGAACACTGAAGCTTTCTTT. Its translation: CATGTGTNTEAFF.

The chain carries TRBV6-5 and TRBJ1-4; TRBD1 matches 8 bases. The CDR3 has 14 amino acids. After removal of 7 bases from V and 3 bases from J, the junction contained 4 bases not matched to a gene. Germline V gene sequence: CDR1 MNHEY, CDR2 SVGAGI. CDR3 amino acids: CASTTGGANEKLFF. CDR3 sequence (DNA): TGTGCCAGCACCACAGGGGGGGCTAATGAAAAACTGTTTTTT.

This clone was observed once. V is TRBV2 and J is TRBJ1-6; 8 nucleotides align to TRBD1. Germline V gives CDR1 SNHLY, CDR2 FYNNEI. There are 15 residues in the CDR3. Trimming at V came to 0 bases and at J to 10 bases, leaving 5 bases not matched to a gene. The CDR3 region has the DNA TGTGCCAGCAGTGAAGCGCAGGACAGGGCATCACCCCTCCACTTT. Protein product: CASSEAQDRASPLHF.

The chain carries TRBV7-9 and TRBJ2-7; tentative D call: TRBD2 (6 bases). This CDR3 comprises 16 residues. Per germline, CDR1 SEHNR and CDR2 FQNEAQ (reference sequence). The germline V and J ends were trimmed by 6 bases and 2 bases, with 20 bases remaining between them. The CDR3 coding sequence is TGTGCCAGCAGTCCACCTTTGGGAGGCGGCCCCTACGAGCAGTACTTC. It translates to CASSPPLGGGPYEQYF. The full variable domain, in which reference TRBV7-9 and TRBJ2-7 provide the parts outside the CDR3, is DTGVSQNPRHKITKRGQNVTFRCDPISEHNRLYWYRQTLGQGPEFLTYFQNEAQLEKSRLLSDRFSAERPKGSFSTLEIQRTEQGDSAMYLCASSPPLGGGPYEQYFGPGTRLTVT.

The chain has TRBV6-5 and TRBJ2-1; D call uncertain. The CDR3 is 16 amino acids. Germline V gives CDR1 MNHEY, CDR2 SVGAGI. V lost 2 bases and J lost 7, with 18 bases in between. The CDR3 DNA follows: TGTGCCAGCAGTTACGAGGCTGGTTGGTTCGGAAATGAGCAGTTCTTC. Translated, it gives CASSYEAGWFGNEQFF.

DNA for the CDR3: TGTGCCAGCACGATGGGACTGGCGATATACAATGAGCAGTTCTTC. It is translated as CASTMGLAIYNEQFF. This chain uses TRBV6-6 with TRBJ2-1, with TRBD2 as a possible D gene (6 bases). The CDR3 has 15 residues. Germline V gives CDR1 MNHNY, CDR2 SVGAGI (reference sequence). The V and J ends lost 7 bases and 4 bases respectively, with 17 bases between them.

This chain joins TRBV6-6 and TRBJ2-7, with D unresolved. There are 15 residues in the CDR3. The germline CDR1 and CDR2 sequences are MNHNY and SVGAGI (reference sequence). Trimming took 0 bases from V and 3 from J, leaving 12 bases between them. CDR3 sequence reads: CASSYSSLGSYEQYF. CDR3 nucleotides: TGTGCCAGCAGTTACTCGAGCCTCGGAAGCTACGAGCAGTACTTC.

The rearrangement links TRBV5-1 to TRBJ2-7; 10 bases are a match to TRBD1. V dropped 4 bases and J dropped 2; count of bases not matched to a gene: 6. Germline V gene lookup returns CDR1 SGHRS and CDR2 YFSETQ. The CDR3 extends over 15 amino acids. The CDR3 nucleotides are TGCGCCAGCAGCCCGGCGGGGACAGGGGCCTACGAGCAGTACTTC. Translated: CASSPAGTGAYEQYF.

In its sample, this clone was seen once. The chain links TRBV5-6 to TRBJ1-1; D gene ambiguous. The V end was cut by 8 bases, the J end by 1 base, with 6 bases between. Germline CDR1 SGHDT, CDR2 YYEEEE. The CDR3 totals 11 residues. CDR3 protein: CASARNTEAFF. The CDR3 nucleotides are TGTGCCAGTGCCCGGAACACTGAAGCTTTCTTT. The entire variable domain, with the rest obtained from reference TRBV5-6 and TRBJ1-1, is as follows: DAGVTQSPTHLIKTRGQQVTLRCSPKSGHDTVSWYQQALGQGPQFIFQYYEEEERQRGNFPDRFSGHQFPNYSSELNVNALLLGDSALYLCASARNTEAFFGQGTRLTVV.

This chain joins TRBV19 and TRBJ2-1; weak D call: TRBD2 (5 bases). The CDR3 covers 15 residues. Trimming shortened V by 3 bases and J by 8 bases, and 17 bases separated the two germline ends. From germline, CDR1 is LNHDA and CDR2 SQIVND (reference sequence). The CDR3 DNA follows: TGTGCCAGTAGTATGACTATCACCGCTACGGATGAGCAGTTCTTC. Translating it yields CASSMTITATDEQFF.

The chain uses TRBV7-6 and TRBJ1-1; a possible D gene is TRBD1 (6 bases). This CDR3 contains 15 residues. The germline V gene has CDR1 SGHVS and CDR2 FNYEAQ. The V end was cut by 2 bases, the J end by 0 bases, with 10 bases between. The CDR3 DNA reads TGTGCCAGCAGCTTAAGGGGGAACCTGAACACTGAAGCTTTCTTT. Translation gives CASSLRGNLNTEAFF. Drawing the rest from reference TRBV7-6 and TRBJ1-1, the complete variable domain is GAGVSQSPRYKVTKRGQDVALRCDPISGHVSLYWYRQALGQGPEFLTYFNYEAQQDKSGLPNDRFSAERPEGSISTLTIQRTEQRDSAMYRCASSLRGNLNTEAFFGQGTRLTVV.